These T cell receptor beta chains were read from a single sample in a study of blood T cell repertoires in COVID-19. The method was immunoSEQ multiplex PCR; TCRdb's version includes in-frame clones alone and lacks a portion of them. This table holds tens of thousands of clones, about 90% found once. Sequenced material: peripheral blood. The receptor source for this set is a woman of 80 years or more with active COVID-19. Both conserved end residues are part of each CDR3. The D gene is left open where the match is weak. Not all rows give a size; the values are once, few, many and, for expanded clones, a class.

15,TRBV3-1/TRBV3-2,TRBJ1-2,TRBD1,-,CASSYNRGVNYGYTF,TGTGCCAGCAGCTATAACAGGGGGGTTAACTATGGCTACACCTTC
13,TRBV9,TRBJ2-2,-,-,CASSVVPNGELFF,TGTGCCAGCAGCGTAGTTCCAAACGGGGAGCTGTTTTTT
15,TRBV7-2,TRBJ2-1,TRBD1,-,CASSFDRGRSYEQFF,TGTGCCAGCAGCTTCGACAGGGGGCGTAGCTATGAGCAGTTCTTC
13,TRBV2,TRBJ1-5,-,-,CASSSQNNQPQHF,TGTGCCAGCAGTTCCCAGAACAATCAGCCCCAGCATTTT
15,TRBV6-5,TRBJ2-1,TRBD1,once,CASSRQGRSYNEQFF,TGTGCCAGCAGTCGACAGGGGCGCTCCTACAATGAGCAGTTCTTC
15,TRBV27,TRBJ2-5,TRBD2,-,CASSLTGLEGETQYF,TGTGCCAGCAGTTTAACCGGACTAGAAGGAGAGACCCAGTACTTC
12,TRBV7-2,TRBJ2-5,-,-,CASREGGETQYF,TGTGCCAGCAGAGAAGGCGGAGAGACCCAGTACTTC
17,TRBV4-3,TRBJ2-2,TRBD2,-,CASSQVGLAGDTGELFF,TGCGCCAGCAGCCAAGTCGGGCTAGCGGGAGACACCGGGGAGCTGTTTTTT
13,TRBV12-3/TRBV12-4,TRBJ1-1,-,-,CASATTGGTEAFF,TGTGCCAGCGCGACAACGGGGGGCACTGAAGCTTTCTTT
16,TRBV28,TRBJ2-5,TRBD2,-,CASSLGSSGSGETQYF,TGTGCCAGCAGTTTGGGTTCTAGCGGGAGTGGTGAGACCCAGTACTTC
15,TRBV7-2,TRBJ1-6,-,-,CASSLSKGKNSPLHF,TGTGCCAGCAGCTTGTCTAAGGGGAAGAATTCACCCCTCCACTTT
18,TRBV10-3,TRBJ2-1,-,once,CAISESPPARSSYNEQFF,TGTGCCATCAGTGAGTCCCCCCCAGCGCGTAGCTCCTACAATGAGCAGTTCTTC
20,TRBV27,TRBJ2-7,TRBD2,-,CASSLSPRQVSREFPINKYF,TGTGCCAGCAGTTTATCTCCCCGCCAGGTGTCGCGGGAGTTTCCAATTAACAAATACTTC
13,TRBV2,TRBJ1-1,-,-,CASTVGGATEAFF,TGTGCCAGCACTGTGGGGGGGGCGACGGAGGCTTTCTTT
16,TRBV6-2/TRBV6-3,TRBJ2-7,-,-,CASSYLRTAFLYEQYF,TGTGCCAGCAGTTACCTACGGACAGCTTTCCTCTACGAGCAGTACTTC
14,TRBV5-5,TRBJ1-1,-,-,CASSFGRVSEGGFF,TGTGCCAGCAGCTTTGGTAGGGTATCTGAAGGGGGTTTCTTT
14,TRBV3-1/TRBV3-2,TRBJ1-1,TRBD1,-,CASSRAGTGTGAFF,TGTGCCAGCAGCCGTGCCGGGACCGGGACAGGAGCTTTCTTT
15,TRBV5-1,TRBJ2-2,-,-,CASSLTAGNTGELFF,TGCGCCAGCAGCTTGACGGCAGGGAACACCGGGGAGCTGTTTTTT
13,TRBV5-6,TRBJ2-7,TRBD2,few,CASSSGLNYEQYF,TGTGCCAGCAGCTCGGGACTAAACTACGAGCAGTACTTC
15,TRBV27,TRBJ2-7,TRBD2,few,CASSRTWDYPDEQYF,TGTGCCAGCAGTCGAACTTGGGACTACCCCGACGAGCAGTACTTC
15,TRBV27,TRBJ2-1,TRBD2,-,CASKSGLAEYNEQFF,TGTGCCAGCAAATCGGGACTAGCGGAATACAATGAGCAGTTCTTC
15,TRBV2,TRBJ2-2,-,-,CASSEWLVGTGELFF,TGTGCCAGCAGTGAGTGGCTAGTTGGCACCGGGGAGCTGTTTTTT
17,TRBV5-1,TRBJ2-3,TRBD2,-,CASSLAGPGGPSDTQYF,TGCGCCAGCAGCTTGGCCGGTCCGGGAGGGCCATCAGATACGCAGTATTTT
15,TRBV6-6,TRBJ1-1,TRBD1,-,CASSFPDRGTTEAFF,TGTGCCAGCAGTTTTCCGGACAGGGGCACGACTGAAGCTTTCTTT
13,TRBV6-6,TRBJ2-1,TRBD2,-,CAIGTSGVGRQFF,TGTGCCATAGGGACTAGCGGGGTGGGTCGACAGTTCTTC
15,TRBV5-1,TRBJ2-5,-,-,CASKHSGTLQETQYF,TGCGCCAGCAAACACTCCGGGACACTACAAGAGACCCAGTACTTC
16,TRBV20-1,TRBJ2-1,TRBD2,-,CSASSRLAGSYNEQFF,TGCAGTGCTAGTTCTAGACTAGCGGGATCCTACAATGAGCAGTTCTTC
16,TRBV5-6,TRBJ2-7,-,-,CASSLMGAAPTAEQYF,TGTGCCAGCAGCTTGATGGGGGCAGCCCCTACGGCCGAGCAGTACTTC
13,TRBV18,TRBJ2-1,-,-,CASSPRTEVEQFF,TGTGCCAGCTCACCGAGGACTGAGGTTGAGCAGTTCTTC
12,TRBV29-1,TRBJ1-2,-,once,CSVEDRGHGYTF,TGCAGCGTTGAAGACAGGGGTCATGGCTACACCTTC
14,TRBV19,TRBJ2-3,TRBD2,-,CASTSGEGTDTQYF,TGTGCCAGTACCAGCGGGGAGGGCACAGATACGCAGTATTTT
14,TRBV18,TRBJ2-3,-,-,CASSPSSYTDTQYF,TGTGCCAGCTCACCCTCTAGCTACACAGATACGCAGTATTTT
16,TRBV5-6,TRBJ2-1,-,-,CASSLVGGSSYNEQFF,TGTGCCAGCAGCTTGGTTGGGGGGAGCTCCTACAATGAGCAGTTCTTC
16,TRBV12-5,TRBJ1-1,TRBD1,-,CASGFGTGGVSTEAFF,TGTGCTAGTGGTTTCGGGACAGGGGGAGTTAGCACTGAAGCTTTCTTT
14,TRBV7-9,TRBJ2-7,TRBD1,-,CASSPWDSSYEQYF,TGTGCCAGCAGCCCCTGGGACAGCTCCTACGAGCAGTACTTC
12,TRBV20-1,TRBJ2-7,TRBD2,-,CSASGTRWEQYF,TGCAGTGCAAGTGGGACTAGGTGGGAGCAGTACTTC
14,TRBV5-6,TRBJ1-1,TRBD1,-,CASSLRGLSTEAFF,TGTGCCAGCAGCTTGAGGGGGCTGTCCACTGAAGCTTTCTTT
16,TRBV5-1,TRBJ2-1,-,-,CASSLDQGSSYNEQFF,TGCGCCAGCAGCTTGGATCAGGGAAGCTCCTACAATGAGCAGTTCTTC
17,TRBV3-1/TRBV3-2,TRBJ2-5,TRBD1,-,CASSQVRWTGSQETQYF,TGTGCCAGCAGCCAAGTGCGCTGGACAGGGAGCCAAGAGACCCAGTACTTC
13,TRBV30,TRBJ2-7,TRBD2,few,CAWSSGRAGEQYF,TGTGCCTGGAGTAGCGGGAGGGCCGGTGAGCAGTACTTC
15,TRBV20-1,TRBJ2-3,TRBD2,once,CSASLLAGSADTQYF,TGCAGTGCTAGTCTCCTAGCGGGCAGCGCAGATACGCAGTATTTT